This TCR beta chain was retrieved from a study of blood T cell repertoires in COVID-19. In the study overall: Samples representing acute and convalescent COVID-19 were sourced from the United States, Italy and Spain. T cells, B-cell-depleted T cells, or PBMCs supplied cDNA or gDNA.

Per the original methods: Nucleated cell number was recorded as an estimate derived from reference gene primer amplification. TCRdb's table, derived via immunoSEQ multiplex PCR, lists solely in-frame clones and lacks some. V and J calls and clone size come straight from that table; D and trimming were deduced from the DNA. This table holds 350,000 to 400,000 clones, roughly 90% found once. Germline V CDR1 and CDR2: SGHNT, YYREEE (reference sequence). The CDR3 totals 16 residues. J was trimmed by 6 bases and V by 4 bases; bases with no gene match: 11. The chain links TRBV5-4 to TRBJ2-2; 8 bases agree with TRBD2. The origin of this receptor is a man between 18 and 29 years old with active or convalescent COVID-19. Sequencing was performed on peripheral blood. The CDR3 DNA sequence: TGTGCCAGCAGCCCCCCGATCGGGAGGGCCGCCGGGGAGCTGTTTTTT. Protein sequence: CASSPPIGRAAGELFF.